The 8 T cell receptor beta chains below all came from one sample that was sequenced in a study of blood T cells in healthy people across ages. Alongside a J-beta primer mix, a sample-barcoded 5' primer served in a second PCR lasting about 7 to 11 cycles. TCRdb passed the 5' RACE reads through MiXCR, listing each CDR3 protein once. This table has about 730,000 distinct CDR3 sequences, roughly 44% appearing once. The sample comprised blood. The receptors shown here come from an older woman in good health.

The chain joins TRBV6-5 to TRBJ2-3; D possibly matches TRBD1 or TRBD2 (6 bases each). The CDR3 has 15 residues. Trimming stripped 2 bases from V and 0 bases from J, with 9 bases between. Germline CDR1 is MNHEY and CDR2 is SVGAGI. The CDR3 here is CASSYTGASTDTQYF. CDR3 bases: TGTGCCAGCAGTTACACGGGGGCTAGCACAGATACGCAGTATTTT.

The chain uses TRBV5-1 and TRBJ2-7; D gene uncertain. The V gene's germline CDR1 is SGHRS and CDR2 YFSETQ. This CDR3 is built from 13 residues. V lost 0 bases and J lost 3, with 7 bases in between. The CDR3 DNA is TGCGCCAGCAGCTTGGATGGAGTCTACGAGCAGTACTTC. Amino acids: CASSLDGVYEQYF.

This clonotype has a handful of counts. V gene TRBV9 combines with J gene TRBJ2-7; TRBD1 aligns across 7 bases. Trimming removed 0 bases from V and 3 bases from J; junction bases left unmatched: 6. Germline values: CDR1 SGDLS, CDR2 YYNGEE. The CDR3 is 15 residues long. The CDR3 sequence: CASSVGAGGVYEQYF. CDR3 bases: TGTGCCAGCAGCGTAGGGGCAGGGGGTGTCTACGAGCAGTACTTC.

In this sample, this clonotype turned up a few times. The rearrangement links TRBV6-2 or TRBV6-3 to TRBJ2-5; D ambiguous. In germline, CDR1 is MNHEY, CDR2 SVGEGT. V lost 7 bases and J lost 2, with 11 bases in between. The CDR3 loop spans 13 amino acids. CDR3 nucleotides: TGTGCCAGCACCCGACGTCGGCAAGAGACCCAGTACTTC. Translating gives CASTRRRQETQYF.

This chain links TRBV9 with TRBJ2-1; 7 bases fit TRBD2. The germline gives CDR1 SGDLS, CDR2 YYNGEE. The junction had 10 bases not matched to a gene; V was cut back by 7 bases and J by 3 bases. The CDR3 is made up of 15 amino acids. In DNA, the CDR3 is TGTGCCAGCTCAAGTATGGGGGGGAACTACAATGAGCAGTTCTTC. Its translation: CASSSMGGNYNEQFF.

Comment on this clonotype: This may be a read error, as it is one base from a much larger clone. The chain has TRBV7-9 and TRBJ1-1; D call uncertain. Trimming removed 5 bases at V and 4 bases at J, with 17 bases between. There are 15 residues in the CDR3. Germline-derived CDR1 and CDR2 are SEHNR and FQNEAQ (reference sequence). CDR3 in DNA: TGTGCCAGCAGCGCGCCGGAAGAGGCGGGCACTGAAGCTTTCTTT. Translating gives CASSAPEEAGTEAFF. The entire variable domain, with the rest obtained from reference TRBV7-9 and TRBJ1-1, is as follows: DTGVSQNPRHKITKRGQNVTFRCDPISEHNRLYWYRQTLGQGPEFLTYFQNEAQLEKSRLLSDRFSAERPKGSFSTLEIQRTEQGDSAMYLCASSAPEEAGTEAFFGQGTRLTVV.

This chain links TRBV4-1 with TRBJ2-3; 7 nucleotides match TRBD2. Germline trimming cut 0 bases from V and 3 bases from J; bases unmatched to any gene: 3. CDR3 length: 15 residues. Germline CDR1 reads MGHRA; CDR2 reads YSYEKL. The chain's CDR3 is CASSQEGRGTDTQYF. CDR3 DNA: TGCGCCAGCAGCCAAGAGGGGCGGGGGACAGATACGCAGTATTTT.

This clonotype was found many times. The J gene is TRBJ2-5, the V gene TRBV29-1; TRBD1 matches 10 bases. V trimming: 6 bases; J trimming: 2 bases; junction bases outside the gene matches: 6. The CDR3 contains 14 residues. CDR1 and CDR2 from the germline V gene are SQVTM and ANQGSEA. As DNA, the CDR3 is TGCAGCGTGGGGACAGGGGTACTACAAGAGACCCAGTACTTC. It codes for CSVGTGVLQETQYF.